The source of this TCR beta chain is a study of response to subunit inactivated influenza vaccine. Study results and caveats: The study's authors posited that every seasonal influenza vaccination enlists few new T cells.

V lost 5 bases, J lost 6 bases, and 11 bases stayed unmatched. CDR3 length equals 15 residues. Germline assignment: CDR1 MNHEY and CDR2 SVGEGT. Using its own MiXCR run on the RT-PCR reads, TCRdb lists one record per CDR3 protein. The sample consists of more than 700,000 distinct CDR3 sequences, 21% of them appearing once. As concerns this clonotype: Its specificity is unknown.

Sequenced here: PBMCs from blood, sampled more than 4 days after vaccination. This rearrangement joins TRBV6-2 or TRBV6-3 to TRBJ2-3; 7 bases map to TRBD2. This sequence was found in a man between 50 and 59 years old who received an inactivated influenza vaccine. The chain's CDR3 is CASSPRPAGMDTQYF. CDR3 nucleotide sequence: TGTGCCAGCAGTCCACGCCCAGCGGGGATGGATACGCAGTATTTT.